The clone carrying this T cell receptor beta chain came up once. Unmatched junction bases numbered 5, after V lost 5 bases and J lost 1 base. The germline CDR1 and CDR2 sequences are SGHTA and FQGNSA. The CDR3 contains 15 residues. This sample stems from a study of blood T cell repertoires in COVID-19. Study in general: Collection of acute and convalescent COVID-19 samples took place in the United States, Italy and Spain. T cells, B-cell-depleted T cells, or PBMCs supplied cDNA or gDNA.

Authors' analysis steps: Amplification with reference gene primers provided the estimates of nucleated cell counts. The repertoire was sequenced with immunoSEQ multiplex PCR; TCRdb's copy has only in-frame clones and lacks some. For V, J and clone size, that table is used; D and trimming come from the DNA. In the table there are about 190,000 clones, about 88% of which are singletons. The source is a human donor in a cohort sampled during active COVID-19. Sequencing was performed on peripheral blood. The chain couples TRBV7-2 to TRBJ2-7; 10 bases agree with TRBD2. CDR3 DNA: TGTGCCAGCAGCACAGATAGCGGGGGGTCCTACGAGCAGTACTTC. Protein: CASSTDSGGSYEQYF. Using reference TRBV7-2 and TRBJ2-7 for the parts outside the CDR3, the full variable domain is GAGVSQSPSNKVTEKGKDVELRCDPISGHTALYWYRQSLGQGLEFLIYFQGNSAPDKSGLPSDRFSAERTGGSVSTLTIQRTQQEDSAVYLCASSTDSGGSYEQYFGPGTRLTVT.